These 5 T cell receptor beta chains came from one sample sequenced in a study of shared clonotypes between healthy human individuals (dated by TCRdb to 2019 to 2021). The library was generated by the immunoSEQ multiplex PCR assay. As stored in TCRdb, this immuneACCESS dataset retains in-frame rearrangements with V and J assigned. A fraction of the clones does not appear; measured against another copy, unresolved V genes explain less than half of the discrepancy, and the remainder lacks a known reason. The sample table shows about a million clones, and around 77% are seen once. The top ten constitute about 0.89% of the sample. The sequenced sample was memory CD4+ T cells from PBMCs. The sample's cell subset or site label is to be understood as: CD45RA-negative fraction. Source of these receptors: a man in his late teens or twenties in good health. Some clones in this sample may be carry-over from other donors' samples.

V gene TRBV4-3 combines with J gene TRBJ1-2; tentative D call: TRBD1 (6 bases). Germline lookup yields CDR1 LGHNA and CDR2 YSLEER. CDR3 length: 15 amino acids. Between the trimmed V and J ends, which lost 1 base and 3 bases, there was a span of 12 bases. CDR3 DNA: TGCGCCAGCAGCCAAGTGACGGCAGGGGACTATGGCTACACCTTC. Translating gives CASSQVTAGDYGYTF.

This chain links TRBV7-3 with TRBJ2-3; 7 positions match TRBD1. CDR3 length equals 17 residues. Trimming cost V 2 bases and J 6 bases; bases outside gene matches: 14. From germline, CDR1 is SGHTA and CDR2 FQGTGA. CDR3 amino acids: CASSLFSLREGGDTQYF. The CDR3 nucleotides are TGTGCCAGCAGCTTATTCTCCCTCCGGGAAGGGGGCGATACGCAGTATTTT. The variable domain in full, with the rest retrieved from reference TRBV7-3 and TRBJ2-3, is GAGVSQTPSNKVTEKGKYVELRCDPISGHTALYWYRQSLGQGPEFLIYFQGTGAADDSGLPNDRFFAVRPEGSVSTLKIQRTERGDSAVYLCASSLFSLREGGDTQYFGPGTRLTVL.

The CDR3: CASSPRQGDTGELFF. The CDR3 DNA follows: TGCGCCAGCAGCCCTAGACAGGGGGACACCGGGGAGCTGTTTTTT. This chain links TRBV5-1 with TRBJ2-2; 9 bases match TRBD1. CDR3 length equals 15 residues. Germline-derived CDR1 and CDR2 are SGHRS and YFSETQ. V gave up 4 bases and J gave up 3 bases; unmatched junction bases: 4.

The rearrangement joins TRBV28 to TRBJ1-2; D call uncertain. V was shortened by 3 bases and J by 4 bases, with 12 bases between the two germline ends. Germline V gene sequence: CDR1 MDHEN, CDR2 SYDVKM. The CDR3 totals 14 residues. CDR3 sequence (DNA): TGTGCCAGCAGTTTGAGGAAGGTCGCCTATGGCTACACCTTC. Translated, it gives CASSLRKVAYGYTF.

The chain uses TRBV6-1 and TRBJ2-1; possibly TRBD2 for D (5 bases). There are 12 residues in the CDR3. V gave up 8 bases and J gave up 6 bases, with 11 bases separating them. From germline, CDR1 is MNHNS and CDR2 SASEGT. CDR3 protein: CASSSEGNEQFF. DNA for the CDR3: TGTGCCAGCTCCAGCGAGGGCAATGAGCAGTTCTTC.